This T cell receptor beta chain is drawn from a study of shared clonotypes between healthy human individuals. A remark on this clone: Its antigen remains unknown.

Here immunoSEQ multiplex PCR was the method, and the copy in TCRdb shows in-frame clones only, minus some. The data hold under 2,000,000 clones, with approximately 94% observed a single time. CDR1 and CDR2 from the germline V gene are SGHNT and YYREEE (reference sequence). Trimming cost V 4 bases and J 5 bases; bases outside gene matches: 9. The CDR3 has 14 amino acids. The naive CD8 subset, CD45RO-negative cells positively selected for CCR7, excluded terminally differentiated effector memory CD45RA+ cells. Study-wide results and caveats: Some naive CD4 clonotypes, about 5%, turned up in common across a handful of donors. Tissues were not sampled, only blood, and their repertoires likely differ. Sequencing depth was a factor that was expected to affect clonotype sharing among donors.

This receptor was obtained from a man younger than 35 in good health. What was sequenced was naive CD8+ T cells sorted from blood. The chain employs TRBV5-4 and TRBJ2-7; 7 nucleotides align to TRBD1. The CDR3 here is CASSEAGTANEQYF. The CDR3 bases are TGTGCCAGCAGCGAGGCCGGGACAGCAAACGAGCAGTACTTC.